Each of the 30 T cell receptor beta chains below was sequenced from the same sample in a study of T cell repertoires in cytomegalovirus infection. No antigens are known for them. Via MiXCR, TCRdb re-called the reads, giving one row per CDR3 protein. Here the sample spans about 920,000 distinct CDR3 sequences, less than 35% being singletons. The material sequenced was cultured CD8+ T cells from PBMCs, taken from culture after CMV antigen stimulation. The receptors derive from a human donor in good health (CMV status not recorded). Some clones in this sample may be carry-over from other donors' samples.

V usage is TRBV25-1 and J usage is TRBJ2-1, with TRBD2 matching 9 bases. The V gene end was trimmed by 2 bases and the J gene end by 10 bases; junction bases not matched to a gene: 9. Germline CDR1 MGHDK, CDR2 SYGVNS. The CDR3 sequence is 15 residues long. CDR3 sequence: CASSERQRGASEQFF. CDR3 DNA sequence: TGTGCCAGCAGTGAACGACAGCGGGGGGCTTCAGAGCAGTTCTTC.

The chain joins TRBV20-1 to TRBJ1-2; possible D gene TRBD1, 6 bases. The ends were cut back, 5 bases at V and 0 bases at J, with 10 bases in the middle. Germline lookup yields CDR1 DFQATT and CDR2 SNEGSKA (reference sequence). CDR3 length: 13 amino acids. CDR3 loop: CSAWDNSNYGYTF. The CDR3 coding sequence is TGCAGTGCTTGGGACAACTCTAACTATGGCTACACCTTC.

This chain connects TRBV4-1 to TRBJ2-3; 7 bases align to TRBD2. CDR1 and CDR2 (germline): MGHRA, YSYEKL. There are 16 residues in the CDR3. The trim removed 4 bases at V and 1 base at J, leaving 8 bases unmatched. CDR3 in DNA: TGCGCCAGCAGCCTTAGGACTAGGTTGGGCACAGATACGCAGTATTTT. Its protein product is CASSLRTRLGTDTQYF.

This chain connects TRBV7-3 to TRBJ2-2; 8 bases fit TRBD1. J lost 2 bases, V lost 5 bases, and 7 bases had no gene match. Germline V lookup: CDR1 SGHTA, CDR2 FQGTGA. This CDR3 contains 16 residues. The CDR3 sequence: CASSLTGVINTGELFF. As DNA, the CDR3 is TGTGCCAGCAGCCTGACAGGGGTAATTAACACCGGGGAGCTGTTTTTT. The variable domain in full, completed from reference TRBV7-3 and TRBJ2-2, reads GAGVSQTPSNKVTEKGKYVELRCDPISGHTALYWYRQSLGQGPEFLIYFQGTGAADDSGLPNDRFFAVRPEGSVSTLKIQRTERGDSAVYLCASSLTGVINTGELFFGEGSRLTVL.

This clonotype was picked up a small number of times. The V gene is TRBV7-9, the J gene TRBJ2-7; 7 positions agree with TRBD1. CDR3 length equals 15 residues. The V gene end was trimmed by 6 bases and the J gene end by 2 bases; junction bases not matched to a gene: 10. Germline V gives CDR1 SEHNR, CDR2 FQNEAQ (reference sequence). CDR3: CASSSRDSAAYEQYF. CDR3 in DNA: TGTGCCAGCAGTTCCCGGGACAGCGCAGCCTACGAGCAGTACTTC.

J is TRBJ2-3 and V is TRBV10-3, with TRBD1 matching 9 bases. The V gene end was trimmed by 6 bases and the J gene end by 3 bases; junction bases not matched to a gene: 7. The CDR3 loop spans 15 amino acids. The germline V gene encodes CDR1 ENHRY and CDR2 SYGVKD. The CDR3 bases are TGTGCCATCAGAGTTAAGGACAGGGGTACAGATACGCAGTATTTT. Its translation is CAIRVKDRGTDTQYF.

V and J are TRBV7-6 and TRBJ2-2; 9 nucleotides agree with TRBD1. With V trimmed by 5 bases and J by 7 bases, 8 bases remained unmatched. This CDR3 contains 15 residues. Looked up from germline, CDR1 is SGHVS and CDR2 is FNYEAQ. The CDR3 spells CASSAGTGFHGELFF. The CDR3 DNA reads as TGTGCCAGCAGCGCCGGGACAGGGTTTCACGGGGAGCTGTTTTTT. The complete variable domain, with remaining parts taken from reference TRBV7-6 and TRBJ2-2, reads GAGVSQSPRYKVTKRGQDVALRCDPISGHVSLYWYRQALGQGPEFLTYFNYEAQQDKSGLPNDRFSAERPEGSISTLTIQRTEQRDSAMYRCASSAGTGFHGELFFGEGSRLTVL.

The CDR3 DNA sequence: TGTGCCGCTAAATACTCGAGGGAGCAGTTCTTC. Residues: CAAKYSREQFF. V usage is TRBV6-2 or TRBV6-3 and J usage is TRBJ2-1; D gene uncertain. Trimming took 11 bases from V and 10 from J, leaving 15 bases between them. The CDR3 totals 11 residues. CDR1 is MNHEY and CDR2 is SVGEGT in the germline V gene.

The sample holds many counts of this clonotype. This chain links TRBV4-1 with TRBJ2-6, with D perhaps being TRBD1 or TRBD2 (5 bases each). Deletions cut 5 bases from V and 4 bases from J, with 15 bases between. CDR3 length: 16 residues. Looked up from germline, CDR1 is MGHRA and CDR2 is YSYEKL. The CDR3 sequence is CASSTAPGTGANVLTF. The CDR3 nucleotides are TGCGCCAGCAGCACGGCCCCGGGGACCGGGGCCAACGTCCTGACTTTC.

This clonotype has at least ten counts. In nucleotides, the CDR3 is TGTGCCAGCACTGACCGACTGTACTATGGCTACACCTTC. Translating gives CASTDRLYYGYTF. The chain couples TRBV28 to TRBJ1-2, with D unclear. Trimming took off 7 bases at V and 3 bases at J, with 12 bases between the two ends. The CDR3 extends over 13 amino acids. CDR1 is MDHEN and CDR2 is SYDVKM in the germline V gene.

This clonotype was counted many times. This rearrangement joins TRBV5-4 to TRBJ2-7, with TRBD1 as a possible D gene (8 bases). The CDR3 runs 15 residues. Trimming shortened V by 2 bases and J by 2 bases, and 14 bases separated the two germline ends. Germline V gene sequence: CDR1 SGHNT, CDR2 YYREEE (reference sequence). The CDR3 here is CASSLRTGRAYEQYF. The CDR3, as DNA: TGTGCCAGCAGCTTAAGGACAGGGAGGGCCTACGAGCAGTACTTC.

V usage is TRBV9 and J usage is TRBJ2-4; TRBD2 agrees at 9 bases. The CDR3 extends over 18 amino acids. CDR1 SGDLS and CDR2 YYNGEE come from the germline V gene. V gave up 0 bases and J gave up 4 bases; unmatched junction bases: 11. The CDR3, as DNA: TGTGCCAGCAGCGTAGAAGGGGGCCTAGCGGGGCCGAAAAACATTCAGTACTTC. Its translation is CASSVEGGLAGPKNIQYF. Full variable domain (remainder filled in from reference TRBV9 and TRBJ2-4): DSGVTQTPKHLITATGQRVTLRCSPRSGDLSVYWYQQSLDQGLQFLIQYYNGEERAKGNILERFSAQQFPDLHSELNLSSLELGDSALYFCASSVEGGLAGPKNIQYFGAGTRLSVL.

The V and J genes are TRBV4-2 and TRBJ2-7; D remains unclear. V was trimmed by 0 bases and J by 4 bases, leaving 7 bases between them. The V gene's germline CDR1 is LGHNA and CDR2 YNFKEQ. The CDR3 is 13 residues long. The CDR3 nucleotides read TGTGCCAGCAGCCAAGACCTGGAATACGAGCAGTACTTC. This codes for CASSQDLEYEQYF.

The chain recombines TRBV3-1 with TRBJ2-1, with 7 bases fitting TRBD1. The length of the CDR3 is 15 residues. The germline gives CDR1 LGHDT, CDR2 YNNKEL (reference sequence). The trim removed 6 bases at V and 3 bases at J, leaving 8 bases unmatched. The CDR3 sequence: CASSEDGTDYNEQFF. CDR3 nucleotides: TGTGCCAGCAGTGAAGACGGGACAGACTACAATGAGCAGTTCTTC.

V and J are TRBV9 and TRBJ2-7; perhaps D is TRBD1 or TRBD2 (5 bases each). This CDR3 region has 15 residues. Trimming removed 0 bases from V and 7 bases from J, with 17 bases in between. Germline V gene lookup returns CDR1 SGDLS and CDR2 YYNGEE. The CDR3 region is CASSVGGAPRLEQYF. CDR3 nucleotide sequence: TGTGCCAGCAGCGTAGGAGGGGCCCCGAGGTTAGAGCAGTACTTC. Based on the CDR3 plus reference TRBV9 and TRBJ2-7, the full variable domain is DSGVTQTPKHLITATGQRVTLRCSPRSGDLSVYWYQQSLDQGLQFLIQYYNGEERAKGNILERFSAQQFPDLHSELNLSSLELGDSALYFCASSVGGAPRLEQYFGPGTRLTVT.

CDR3: CASSPWTGGIDTEAFF. As DNA, the CDR3 is TGTGCCAGCAGTCCGTGGACAGGGGGCATAGACACTGAAGCTTTCTTT. V and J are TRBV6-5 and TRBJ1-1, with 11 bases lining up with TRBD1. The CDR3 length is 16 residues. Germline CDR1 is MNHEY and CDR2 is SVGAGI. Unmatched junction bases numbered 8, after V lost 5 bases and J lost 3 bases.

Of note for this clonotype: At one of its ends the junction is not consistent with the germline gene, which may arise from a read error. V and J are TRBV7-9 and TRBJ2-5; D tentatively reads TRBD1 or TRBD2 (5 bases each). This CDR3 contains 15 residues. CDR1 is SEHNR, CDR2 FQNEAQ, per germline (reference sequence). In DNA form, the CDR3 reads TGTACCAGCAGCTTAGCGCGGGCAGGGCAAGAGACCCAGTACTTC. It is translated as CTSSLARAGQETQYF.

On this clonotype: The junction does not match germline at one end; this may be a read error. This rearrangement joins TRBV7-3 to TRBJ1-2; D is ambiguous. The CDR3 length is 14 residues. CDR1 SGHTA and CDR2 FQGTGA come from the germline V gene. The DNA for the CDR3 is TGTGTCAGCAGGCGCGACACGTCGGGAGGTGGCTACACCTTC. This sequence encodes CVSRRDTSGGGYTF.

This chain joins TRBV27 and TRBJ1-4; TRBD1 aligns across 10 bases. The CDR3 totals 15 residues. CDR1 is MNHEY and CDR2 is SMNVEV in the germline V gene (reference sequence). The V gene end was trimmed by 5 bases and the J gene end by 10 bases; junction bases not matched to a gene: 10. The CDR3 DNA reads TGTGCCAGCAGTCCATCCGGGACAGGGGTCGGAAAACTGTTTTTT. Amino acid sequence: CASSPSGTGVGKLFF.

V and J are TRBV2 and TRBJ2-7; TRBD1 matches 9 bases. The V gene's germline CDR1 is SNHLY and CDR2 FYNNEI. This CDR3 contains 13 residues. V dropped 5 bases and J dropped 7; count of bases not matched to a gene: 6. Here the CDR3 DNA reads TGTGCCAGCAGTAACTACAGGGGGCGGGAGCAGTACGTC. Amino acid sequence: CASSNYRGREQYV.

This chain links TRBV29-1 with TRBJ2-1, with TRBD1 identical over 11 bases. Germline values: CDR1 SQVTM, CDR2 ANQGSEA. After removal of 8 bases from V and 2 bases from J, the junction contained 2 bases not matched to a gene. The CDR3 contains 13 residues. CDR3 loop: CSLGQGAYNEQFF. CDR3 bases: TGCAGCTTGGGACAGGGGGCCTACAATGAGCAGTTCTTC.

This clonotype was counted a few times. The CDR3 coding sequence is TGTGCCATCCGGACGGAAGGGGGCTACGAGCAGTACTTC. Its protein product is CAIRTEGGYEQYF. The chain carries TRBV10-3 and TRBJ2-7; D is possibly TRBD1 (6 bases). The V gene lost 8 bases and the J gene lost 3 bases, with 14 bases spanning the gap. The CDR3 extends over 13 amino acids. Germline V gene sequence: CDR1 ENHRY, CDR2 SYGVKD.

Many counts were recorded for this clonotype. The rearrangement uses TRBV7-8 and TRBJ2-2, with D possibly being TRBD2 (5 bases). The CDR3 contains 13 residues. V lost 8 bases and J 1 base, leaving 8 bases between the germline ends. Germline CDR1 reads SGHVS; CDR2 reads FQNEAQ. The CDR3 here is CASLRVNTGELFF. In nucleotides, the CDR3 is TGTGCCAGCCTGCGGGTGAACACCGGGGAGCTGTTTTTT.

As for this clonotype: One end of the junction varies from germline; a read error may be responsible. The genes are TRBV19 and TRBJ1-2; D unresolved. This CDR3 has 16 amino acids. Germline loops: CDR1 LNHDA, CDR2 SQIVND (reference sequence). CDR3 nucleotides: TGTGCCAGTAGCCGTATAGAAGAGCGCCTCTACTATAGCTACACCTTC. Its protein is CASSRIEERLYYSYTF.

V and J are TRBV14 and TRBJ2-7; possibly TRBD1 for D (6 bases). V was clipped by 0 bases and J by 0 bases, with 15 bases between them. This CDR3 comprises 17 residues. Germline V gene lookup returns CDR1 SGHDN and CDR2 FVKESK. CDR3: CASSQDLGSGVSYEQYF. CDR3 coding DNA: TGTGCCAGCAGCCAAGATCTGGGGTCAGGGGTCTCCTACGAGCAGTACTTC.

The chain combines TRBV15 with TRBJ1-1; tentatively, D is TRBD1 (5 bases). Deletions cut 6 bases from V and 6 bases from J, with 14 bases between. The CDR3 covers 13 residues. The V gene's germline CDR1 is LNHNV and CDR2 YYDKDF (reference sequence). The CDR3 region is CATSLGGAAEAFF. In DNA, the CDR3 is TGTGCCACCAGTCTAGGCGGGGCCGCTGAAGCTTTCTTT. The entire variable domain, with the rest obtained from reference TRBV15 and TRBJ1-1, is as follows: DAMVIQNPRYQVTQFGKPVTLSCSQTLNHNVMYWYQQKSSQAPKLLFHYYDKDFNNEADTPDNFQSRRPNTSFCFLDIRSPGLGDTAMYLCATSLGGAAEAFFGQGTRLTVV.

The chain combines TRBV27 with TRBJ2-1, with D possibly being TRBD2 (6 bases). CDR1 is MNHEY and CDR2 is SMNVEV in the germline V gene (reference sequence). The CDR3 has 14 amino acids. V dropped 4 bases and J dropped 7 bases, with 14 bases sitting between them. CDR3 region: CASSWAGSYNEQFF. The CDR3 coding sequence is TGTGCCAGCAGTTGGGCGGGGTCTTATAATGAGCAGTTCTTC.

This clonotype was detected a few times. The CDR3 region has the DNA TGTGCCATCAGTCCCGGAACCATGAACACTGAAGCTTTCTTT. The encoded protein is CAISPGTMNTEAFF. The chain is built from TRBV10-3 and TRBJ1-1; D gene uncertain. CDR1 is ENHRY, CDR2 SYGVKD, per germline. The CDR3 runs 14 residues. V was cut by 5 bases and J by 0 bases, with 10 bases left in between.

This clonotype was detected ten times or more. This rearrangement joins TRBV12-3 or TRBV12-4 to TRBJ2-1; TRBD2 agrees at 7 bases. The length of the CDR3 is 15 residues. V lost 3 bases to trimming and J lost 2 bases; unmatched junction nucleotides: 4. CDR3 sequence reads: CASSLASGPYNEQFF. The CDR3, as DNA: TGTGCCAGCAGTTTGGCTAGCGGTCCCTACAATGAGCAGTTCTTC.

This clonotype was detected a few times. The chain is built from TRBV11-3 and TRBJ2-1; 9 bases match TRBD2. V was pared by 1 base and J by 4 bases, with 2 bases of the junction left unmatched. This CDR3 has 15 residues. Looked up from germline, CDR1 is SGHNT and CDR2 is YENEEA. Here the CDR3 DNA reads TGTGCCAGCAGCTTAGCTCTAGCGGGGTACAATGAGCAGTTCTTC. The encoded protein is CASSLALAGYNEQFF.